This T cell receptor beta chain was profiled in a study of blood T cell repertoires in COVID-19. In the study overall: PBMCs, B-cell-depleted T cells, or T cells provided the cDNA or gDNA that made up the material.

CDR3 size: 16 residues. V was cut by 2 bases and J by 0 bases, with 14 bases left in between. The V gene's germline CDR1 is GTSNPN and CDR2 SVGIG (reference sequence). Original data processing: Amplification of reference gene primers provided the estimated nucleated cell counts. The data were produced by immunoSEQ multiplex PCR, yet TCRdb's version contains in-frame clones alone and is incomplete. That table gives V, J and clone size, and the DNA gave D and trimming. The sample consists of hundreds of thousands of clones, approximately 90% of them appearing once. The sample taken for sequencing was PBMCs or T cells enriched from blood (not recorded which). The sequence came from a man aged 35 to 55 who had recovered from COVID-19. The rearrangement links TRBV30 to TRBJ1-5; tentatively, D is TRBD1 (6 bases). CDR3 loop: CAWSSGQSFSNQPQHF. The CDR3 DNA reads TGTGCCTGGAGTTCCGGACAGTCGTTTAGCAATCAGCCCCAGCATTTT.